What follows is one TCR beta chain and its context. The antigen remains unidentified. The V end lost 6 bases, the J end lost 0 bases, and 11 bases lay between the germline ends. Looked up from germline, CDR1 is MNHNS and CDR2 is SASEGT. The CDR3 sequence is 15 residues long. Template material for amplifying TCR beta CDR3 regions consisted of RNA transcripts. When the TCR CDR3 underwent first-round RT-PCR, the HTBI primer set was used. From the multiplex PCR reads, TCRdb called clonotypes with MiXCR, one entry per CDR3 protein. The repertoire holds about 600,000 distinct CDR3 sequences, 15% to 20% seen once, with less than 3.5% in the top ten. Individuals with ophthalmopathy presented a Clinical Activity Score of at least 3, a NOSPECS grade of at least 4 and a duration under 3 months. Diagnostic decisions used clinical symptoms, serum thyroxine and TRAb, thyroid ultrasound and orbital computed tomography.

The entry originates in a study of T cells in Graves' hyperthyroidism and ophthalmopathy. Study-wide findings and caveats: Most expanded thyroid clonotypes above 0.001 also appeared in blood.

Sequencing was performed on blood. This chain joins TRBV6-1 and TRBJ2-2; tentative D call: TRBD1 (6 bases). The TCR was taken from a woman aged 40 to 50 with Graves' ophthalmopathy. In nucleotides, the CDR3 is TGTGCCAGCAGGATGACAGGAACGAACACCGGGGAGCTGTTTTTT. Its translation is CASRMTGTNTGELFF.